The rows below give T cell receptor beta chains drawn from one sample of a study of control samples from healthy donors and cancer patients. The table came from immunoSEQ multiplex PCR; TCRdb's copy has only in-frame clones and leaves some out. The sample contains around 130,000 clones, 89% of which appear only once. The specimen was blood. These receptors all come from a man aged 50-59 years in good health. Each CDR3 is given with its conserved first and last residue. The order of the fields is D gene, clone size, CDR3 length, V gene, J gene, CDR3 protein, CDR3 DNA. D genes are given only for firm matches. Clone sizes are given selectively: once, few, many, or a class where the clone is expanded.

>TRBD1|.|15|TRBV3-1/TRBV3-2|TRBJ2-4
CASSQWQGATNIQYF
TGTGCCAGCAGCCAATGGCAGGGGGCGACAAACATTCAGTACTTC
>.|.|12|TRBV7-2|TRBJ1-5
CASSFGNLAQHF
TGTGCCAGCAGCTTTGGGAATTTGGCCCAGCATTTT
>.|.|15|TRBV4-2|TRBJ1-1
CASSQSVRERTEAFF
TGTGCCAGCAGCCAATCGGTCAGGGAGAGGACTGAAGCTTTCTTT
>TRBD1|.|15|TRBV4-1|TRBJ2-7
CASSRSPGTGDEQYF
TGCGCCAGCAGCCGTTCCCCCGGGACAGGGGACGAGCAGTACTTC
>.|.|14|TRBV28|TRBJ2-7
CASTPGQGSYEQYF
TGTGCCAGCACCCCGGGGCAGGGGTCCTACGAGCAGTACTTC
>.|.|15|TRBV11-1|TRBJ2-7
CASSLAGRTTYEQYF
TGTGCCAGCAGCTTAGCGGGCAGGACTACCTACGAGCAGTACTTC
>.|.|14|TRBV5-1|TRBJ2-7
CASSLVAGSYEQYF
TGCGCCAGCAGCTTGGTGGCAGGGTCCTACGAGCAGTACTTC
>.|many|13|TRBV7-2|TRBJ1-2
CASSPFDAYGYTF
TGTGCCAGCAGCCCCTTCGATGCCTATGGCTACACCTTC
>TRBD1|.|14|TRBV18|TRBJ2-7
CASSSRTGGSEQYF
TGTGCCAGCTCATCGAGAACAGGGGGCAGCGAGCAGTACTTC
>.|.|15|TRBV25-1|TRBJ2-7
CASNLETGSSYEQYF
TGTGCCAGCAACCTTGAGACAGGAAGCTCCTACGAGCAGTACTTC
>.|once|13|TRBV12-3/TRBV12-4|TRBJ1-2
CASTPSGIGGYTF
TGTGCCAGCACCCCCTCAGGGATAGGTGGCTACACCTTC
>.|.|17|TRBV9|TRBJ1-3
CASSALSQGSSGNTIYF
TGTGCCAGCAGCGCCCTCTCGCAAGGCAGCTCTGGAAACACCATATATTTT
>TRBD1|few|14|TRBV7-9|TRBJ2-2
CASSLTGPTGELFF
TGTGCCAGCAGCTTGACAGGGCCGACCGGGGAGCTGTTTTTT
>TRBD1|.|14|TRBV9|TRBJ1-2
CASSTRQGDYGYTF
TGTGCCAGCAGCACCCGACAGGGTGACTATGGCTACACCTTC
>.|.|17|TRBV5-4|TRBJ2-6
CASSLGGPFSGANVLTF
TGTGCCAGCAGCTTGGGGGGCCCTTTCTCTGGGGCCAACGTCCTGACTTTC
>.|.|15|TRBV5-5|TRBJ1-1
CASSLWVGSNTEAFF
TGTGCCAGCAGCTTGTGGGTTGGCAGCAACACTGAAGCTTTCTTT
>.|.|14|TRBV6-5|TRBJ2-1
CASSFGTVYNEQFF
TGTGCCAGCAGTTTCGGCACTGTCTACAATGAGCAGTTCTTC
>TRBD1|.|15|TRBV6-6|TRBJ2-1
CASSMDREVYNEQFF
TGTGCCAGCAGCATGGACAGGGAAGTCTACAATGAGCAGTTCTTC
>.|few|14|TRBV7-9|TRBJ2-7
CASSPASGPLEQYF
TGTGCCAGCAGCCCAGCATCAGGGCCACTCGAGCAGTACTTC
>TRBD2|few|16|TRBV7-6|TRBJ2-7
CASSLTSGLSSYEQYF
TGTGCCAGCAGCTTAACTAGCGGGTTGAGCTCCTACGAGCAGTACTTC
>.|.|15|TRBV10-3|TRBJ2-5
CAISTGLGSQETQYF
TGTGCCATCAGTACAGGGCTGGGGAGTCAAGAGACCCAGTACTTC
>TRBD1|few|13|TRBV27|TRBJ2-7
CASSPDRGYEQYF
TGTGCCAGCAGCCCGGACAGGGGCTACGAGCAGTACTTC